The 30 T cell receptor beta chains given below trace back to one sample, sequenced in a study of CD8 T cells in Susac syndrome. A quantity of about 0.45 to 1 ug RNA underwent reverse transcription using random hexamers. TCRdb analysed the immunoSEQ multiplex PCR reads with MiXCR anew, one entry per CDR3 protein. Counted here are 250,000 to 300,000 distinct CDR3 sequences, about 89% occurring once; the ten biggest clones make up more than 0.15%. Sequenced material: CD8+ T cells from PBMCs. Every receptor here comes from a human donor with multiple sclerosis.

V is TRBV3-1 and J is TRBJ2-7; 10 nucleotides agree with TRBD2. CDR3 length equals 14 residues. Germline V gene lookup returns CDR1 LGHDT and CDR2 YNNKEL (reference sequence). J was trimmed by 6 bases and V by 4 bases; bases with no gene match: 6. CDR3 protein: CASSPSGSAGEQYF. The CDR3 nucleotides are TGTGCCAGCAGCCCTAGCGGGAGTGCGGGCGAGCAGTACTTC.

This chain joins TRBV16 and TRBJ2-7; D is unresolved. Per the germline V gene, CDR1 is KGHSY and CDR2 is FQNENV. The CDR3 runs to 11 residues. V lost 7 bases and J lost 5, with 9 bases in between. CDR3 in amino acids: CASTPLNEQYF. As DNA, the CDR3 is TGTGCCAGCACCCCTCTAAACGAGCAGTACTTC.

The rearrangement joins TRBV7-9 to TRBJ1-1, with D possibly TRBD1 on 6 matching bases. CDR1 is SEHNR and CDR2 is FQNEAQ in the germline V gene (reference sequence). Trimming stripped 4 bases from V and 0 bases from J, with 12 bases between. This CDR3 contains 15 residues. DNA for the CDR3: TGTGCCAGCAGCTCGCGGGACAACTTGAACACTGAAGCTTTCTTT. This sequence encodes CASSSRDNLNTEAFF.

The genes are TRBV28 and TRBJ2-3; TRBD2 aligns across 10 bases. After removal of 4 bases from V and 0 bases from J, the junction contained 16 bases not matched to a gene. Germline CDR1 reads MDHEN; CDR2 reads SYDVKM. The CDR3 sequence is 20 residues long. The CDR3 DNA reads TGTGCCAGCAGTTGGGAGGTTGTAGCGGGGGGATTGACTAGCACAGATACGCAGTATTTT. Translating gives CASSWEVVAGGLTSTDTQYF.

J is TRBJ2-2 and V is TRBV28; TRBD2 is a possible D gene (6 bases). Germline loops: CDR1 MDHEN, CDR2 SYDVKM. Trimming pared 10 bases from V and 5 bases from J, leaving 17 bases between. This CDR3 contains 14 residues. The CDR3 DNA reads TGTGCCACCGGCCCGGGACTTTTTACCGGGGAGCTGTTTTTT. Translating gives CATGPGLFTGELFF. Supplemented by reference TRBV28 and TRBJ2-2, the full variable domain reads DVKVTQSSRYLVKRTGEKVFLECVQDMDHENMFWYRQDPGLGLRLIYFSYDVKMKEKGDIPEGYSVSREKKERFSLILESASTNQTSMYLCATGPGLFTGELFFGEGSRLTVL.

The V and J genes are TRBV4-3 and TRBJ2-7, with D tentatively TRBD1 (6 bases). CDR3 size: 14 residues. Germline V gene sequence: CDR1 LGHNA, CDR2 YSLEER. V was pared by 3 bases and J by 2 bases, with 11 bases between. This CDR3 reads CASSHHREAYEQYF. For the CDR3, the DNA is TGCGCCAGCAGCCACCACAGGGAAGCCTACGAGCAGTACTTC.

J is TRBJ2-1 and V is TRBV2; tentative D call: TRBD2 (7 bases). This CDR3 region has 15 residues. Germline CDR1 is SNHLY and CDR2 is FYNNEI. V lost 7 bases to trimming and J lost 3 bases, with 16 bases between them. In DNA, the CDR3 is TGTGCCAGCAAGGGAGGGGGAGGGGTCTACAATGAGCAGTTCTTC. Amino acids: CASKGGGGVYNEQFF.

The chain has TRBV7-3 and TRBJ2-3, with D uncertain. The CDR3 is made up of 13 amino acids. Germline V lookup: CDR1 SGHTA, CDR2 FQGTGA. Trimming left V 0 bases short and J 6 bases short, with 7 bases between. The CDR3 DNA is TGTGCCAGCAGCTTAACCGTAGGGGATACGCAGTATTTT. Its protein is CASSLTVGDTQYF.

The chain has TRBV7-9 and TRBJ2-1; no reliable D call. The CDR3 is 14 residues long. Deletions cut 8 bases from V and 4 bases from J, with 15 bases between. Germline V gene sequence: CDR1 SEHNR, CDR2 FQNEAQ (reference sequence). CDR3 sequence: CASLNGVLYNEQFF. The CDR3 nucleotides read TGTGCCAGCCTCAATGGTGTCTTATACAATGAGCAGTTCTTC.

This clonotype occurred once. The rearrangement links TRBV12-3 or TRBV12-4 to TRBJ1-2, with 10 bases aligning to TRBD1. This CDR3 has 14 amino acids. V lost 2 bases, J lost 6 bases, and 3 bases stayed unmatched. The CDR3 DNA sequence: TGTGCCAGCAGTTTACGTGGGACAGGGGATGGCTACACCTTC. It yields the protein CASSLRGTGDGYTF.

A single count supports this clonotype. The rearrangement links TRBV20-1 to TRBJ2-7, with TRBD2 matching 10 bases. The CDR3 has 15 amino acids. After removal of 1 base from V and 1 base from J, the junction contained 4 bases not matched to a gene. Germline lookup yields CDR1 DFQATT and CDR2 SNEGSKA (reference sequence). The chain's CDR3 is CSARVLAGVSYEQYF. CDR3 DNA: TGCAGTGCTAGAGTGCTAGCGGGAGTATCCTACGAGCAGTACTTC.

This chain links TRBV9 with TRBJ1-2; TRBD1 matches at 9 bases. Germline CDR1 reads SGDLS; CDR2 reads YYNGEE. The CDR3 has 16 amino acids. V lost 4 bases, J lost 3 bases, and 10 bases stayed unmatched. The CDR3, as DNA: TGTGCCAGCAGCTCCCAGGCGGGACAGGGCTACTATGGCTACACCTTC. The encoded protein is CASSSQAGQGYYGYTF.

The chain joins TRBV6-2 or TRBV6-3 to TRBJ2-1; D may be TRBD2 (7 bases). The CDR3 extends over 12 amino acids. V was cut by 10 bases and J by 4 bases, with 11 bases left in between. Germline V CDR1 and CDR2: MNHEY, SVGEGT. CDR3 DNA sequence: TGTGCCATTAGGGGGGGGTACAATGAGCAGTTCTTC. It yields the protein CAIRGGYNEQFF.

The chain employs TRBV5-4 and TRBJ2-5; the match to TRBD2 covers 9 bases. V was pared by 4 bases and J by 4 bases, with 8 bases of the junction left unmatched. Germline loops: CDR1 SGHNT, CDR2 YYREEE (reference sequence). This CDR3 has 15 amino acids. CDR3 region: CASSPTSGGVETQYF. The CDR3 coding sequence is TGTGCCAGCAGCCCGACTAGCGGAGGAGTAGAGACCCAGTACTTC.

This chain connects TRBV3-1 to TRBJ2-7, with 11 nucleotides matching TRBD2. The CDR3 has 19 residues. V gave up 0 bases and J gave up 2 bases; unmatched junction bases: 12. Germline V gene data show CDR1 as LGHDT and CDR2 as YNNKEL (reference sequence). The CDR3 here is CASSQESGTSGRDTYEQYF. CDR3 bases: TGTGCCAGCAGCCAAGAGAGCGGGACTAGCGGTAGGGATACCTACGAGCAGTACTTC.

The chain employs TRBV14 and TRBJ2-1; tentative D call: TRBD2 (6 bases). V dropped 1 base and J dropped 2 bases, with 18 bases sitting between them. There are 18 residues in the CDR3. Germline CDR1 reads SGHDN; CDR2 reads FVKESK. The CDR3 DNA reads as TGTGCCAGCAGCCAAGGTATCGGGAGAGGTCTAGCCTACAATGAGCAGTTCTTC. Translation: CASSQGIGRGLAYNEQFF. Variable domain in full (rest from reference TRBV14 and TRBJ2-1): EAGVTQFPSHSVIEKGQTVTLRCDPISGHDNLYWYRRVMGKEIKFLLHFVKESKQDESGMPNNRFLAERTGGTYSTLKVQPAELEDSGVYFCASSQGIGRGLAYNEQFFGPGTRLTVL.

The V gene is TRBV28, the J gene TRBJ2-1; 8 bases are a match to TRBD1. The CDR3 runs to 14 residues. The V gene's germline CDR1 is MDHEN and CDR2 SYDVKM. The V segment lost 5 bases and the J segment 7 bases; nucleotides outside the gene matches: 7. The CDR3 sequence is CASSPRTGRNEQFF. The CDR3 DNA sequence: TGTGCCAGCAGTCCCCGGACAGGGAGGAATGAGCAGTTCTTC. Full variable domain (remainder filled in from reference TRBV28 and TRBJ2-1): DVKVTQSSRYLVKRTGEKVFLECVQDMDHENMFWYRQDPGLGLRLIYFSYDVKMKEKGDIPEGYSVSREKKERFSLILESASTNQTSMYLCASSPRTGRNEQFFGPGTRLTVL.

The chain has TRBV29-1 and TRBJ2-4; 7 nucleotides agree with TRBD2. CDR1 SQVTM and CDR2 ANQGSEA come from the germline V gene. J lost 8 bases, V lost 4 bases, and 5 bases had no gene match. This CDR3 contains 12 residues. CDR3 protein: CSVVRGGDIQYF. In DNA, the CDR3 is TGCAGCGTTGTGAGGGGAGGGGACATTCAGTACTTC.

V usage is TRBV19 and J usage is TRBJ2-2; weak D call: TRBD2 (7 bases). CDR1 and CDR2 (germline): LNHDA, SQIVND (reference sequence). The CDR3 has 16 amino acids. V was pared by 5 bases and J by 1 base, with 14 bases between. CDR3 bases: TGTGCCAGTAGTCCAGGGGAGGGAATGAACACCGGGGAGCTGTTTTTT. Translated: CASSPGEGMNTGELFF.

CDR3 DNA sequence: TGTGCCAGCTCACCAGGGGACAGCTTCAATCAGCCCCAGCATTTT. This gives the protein CASSPGDSFNQPQHF. The genes are TRBV18 and TRBJ1-5; 7 bases agree with TRBD1. V lost 2 bases, J lost 3 bases, and 4 bases stayed unmatched. The CDR3 runs to 15 residues. Germline-derived CDR1 and CDR2 are KGHSH and LQKENI.

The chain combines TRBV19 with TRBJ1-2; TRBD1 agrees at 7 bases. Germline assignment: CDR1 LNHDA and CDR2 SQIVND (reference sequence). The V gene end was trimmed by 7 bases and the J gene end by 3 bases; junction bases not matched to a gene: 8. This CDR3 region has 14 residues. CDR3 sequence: CASTPGTGDYGYTF. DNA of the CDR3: TGTGCCAGTACCCCGGGTACAGGGGACTATGGCTACACCTTC.

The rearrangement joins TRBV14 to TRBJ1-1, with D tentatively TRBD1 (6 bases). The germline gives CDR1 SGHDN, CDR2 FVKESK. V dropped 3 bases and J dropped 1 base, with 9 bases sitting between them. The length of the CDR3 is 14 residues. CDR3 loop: CASSQRGWNTEAFF. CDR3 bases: TGTGCCAGCAGCCAGAGGGGGTGGAACACTGAAGCTTTCTTT.

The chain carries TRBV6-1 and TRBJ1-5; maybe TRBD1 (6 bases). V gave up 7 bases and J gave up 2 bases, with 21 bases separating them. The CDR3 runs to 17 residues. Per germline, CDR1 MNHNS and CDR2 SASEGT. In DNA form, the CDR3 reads TGTGCCAGCACCCCTTACGCACAGGGAGCTCGCAATCAGCCCCAGCATTTT. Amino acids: CASTPYAQGARNQPQHF.

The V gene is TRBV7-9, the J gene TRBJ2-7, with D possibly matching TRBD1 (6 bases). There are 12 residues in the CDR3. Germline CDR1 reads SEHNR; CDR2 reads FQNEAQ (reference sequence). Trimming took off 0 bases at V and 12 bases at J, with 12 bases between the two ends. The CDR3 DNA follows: TGTGCCAGCAGCTTAGCAGGGGGAATTAGGTACTTC. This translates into CASSLAGGIRYF.

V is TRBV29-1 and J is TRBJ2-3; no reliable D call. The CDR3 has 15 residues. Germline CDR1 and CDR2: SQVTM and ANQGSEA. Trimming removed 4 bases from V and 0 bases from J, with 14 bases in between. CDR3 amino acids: CSVAPIDGSTDTQYF. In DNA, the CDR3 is TGCAGCGTTGCCCCAATAGACGGGAGCACAGATACGCAGTATTTT.

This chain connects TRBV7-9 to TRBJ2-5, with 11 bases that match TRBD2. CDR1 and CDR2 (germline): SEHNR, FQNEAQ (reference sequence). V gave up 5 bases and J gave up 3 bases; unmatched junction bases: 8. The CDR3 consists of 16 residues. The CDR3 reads CASSPPRGLAEETQYF. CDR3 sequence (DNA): TGTGCCAGCAGCCCACCAAGGGGACTAGCGGAAGAGACCCAGTACTTC.

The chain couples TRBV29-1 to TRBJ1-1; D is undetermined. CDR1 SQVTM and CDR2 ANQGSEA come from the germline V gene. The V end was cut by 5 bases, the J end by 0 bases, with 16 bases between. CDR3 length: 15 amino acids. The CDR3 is CSVRWSGFMNTEAFF. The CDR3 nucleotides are TGCAGCGTTCGGTGGTCCGGATTCATGAACACTGAAGCTTTCTTT.

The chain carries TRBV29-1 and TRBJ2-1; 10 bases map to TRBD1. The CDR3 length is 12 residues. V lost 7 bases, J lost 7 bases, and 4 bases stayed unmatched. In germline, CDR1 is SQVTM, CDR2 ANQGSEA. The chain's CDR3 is CSAWTGGNEQFF. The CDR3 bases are TGCAGCGCCTGGACAGGGGGGAATGAGCAGTTCTTC.

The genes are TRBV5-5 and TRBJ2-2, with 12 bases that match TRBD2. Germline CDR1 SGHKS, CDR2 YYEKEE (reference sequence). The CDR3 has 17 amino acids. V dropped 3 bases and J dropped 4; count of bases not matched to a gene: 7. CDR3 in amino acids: CASSSRLAGVITGELFF. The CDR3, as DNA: TGTGCCAGCAGCTCCCGACTAGCGGGGGTCATCACCGGGGAGCTGTTTTTT.

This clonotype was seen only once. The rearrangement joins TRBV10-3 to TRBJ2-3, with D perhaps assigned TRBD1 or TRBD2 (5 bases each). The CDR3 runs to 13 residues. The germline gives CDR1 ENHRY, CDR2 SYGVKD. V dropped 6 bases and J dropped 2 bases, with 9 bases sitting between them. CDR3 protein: CAIRGVDTDTQYF. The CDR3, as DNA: TGTGCCATCAGGGGGGTTGACACAGATACGCAGTATTTT.